The 16 T cell receptor beta chains below were found in one sample sequenced in a study of response to subunit inactivated influenza vaccine. TCRdb processed the RT-PCR reads anew with MiXCR; each CDR3 protein has one entry. The sample carries more than 700,000 distinct CDR3 sequences, 21% recorded once. The sequencing here drew on PBMCs from blood, taken 5 days after vaccination. The receptors stem from a man over 45 who received an inactivated influenza vaccine.

V and J are TRBV6-1 and TRBJ1-1, with D tentatively TRBD1 (6 bases). CDR1 is MNHNS, CDR2 SASEGT, per germline. V shed 9 bases and J shed 0 bases, with 11 bases lying between them. CDR3 size: 13 residues. CDR3 region: CASSGVMNTEAFF. CDR3 sequence (DNA): TGTGCCAGTTCAGGGGTTATGAACACTGAAGCTTTCTTT.

This clonotype has a handful of counts. The V and J genes are TRBV29-1 and TRBJ2-1; D possibly uses TRBD1 or TRBD2 (5 bases each). The germline V gene has CDR1 SQVTM and CDR2 ANQGSEA. The V and J ends lost 6 bases and 8 bases respectively, with 17 bases between them. The CDR3 consists of 13 residues. The CDR3 here is CSVNPGRLYEQFF. DNA for the CDR3: TGCAGCGTGAATCCGGGACGCCTTTATGAGCAGTTCTTC.

This clonotype was counted a few times. The chain employs TRBV7-2 and TRBJ1-6; D might be TRBD1 (6 bases). Trimming took 9 bases from V and 10 from J, leaving 19 bases between them. CDR1 is SGHTA and CDR2 is FQGNSA in the germline V gene. This CDR3 has 14 amino acids. In DNA, the CDR3 is TGTGCCAGTTCGAGTGGGGGGGCGCTCTCACCCCTCCACTTT. This gives the protein CASSSGGALSPLHF. Using reference TRBV7-2 and TRBJ1-6 for the parts outside the CDR3, the full variable domain is GAGVSQSPSNKVTEKGKDVELRCDPISGHTALYWYRQSLGQGLEFLIYFQGNSAPDKSGLPSDRFSAERTGGSVSTLTIQRTQQEDSAVYLCASSSGGALSPLHFGNGTRLTVT.

This clonotype was found a few times. The chain employs TRBV7-9 and TRBJ2-1; D is ambiguous. This CDR3 has 13 residues. CDR1 and CDR2 from the germline V gene are SEHNR and FQNEAQ (reference sequence). Trimming removed 3 bases from V and 7 bases from J, with 10 bases in between. The CDR3 bases are TGTGCCAGCAGCTTGAACAGCGTGAATGAGCAGTTCTTC. Translated, it gives CASSLNSVNEQFF. The full variable domain, rest sourced from reference TRBV7-9 and TRBJ2-1, is DTGVSQNPRHKITKRGQNVTFRCDPISEHNRLYWYRQTLGQGPEFLTYFQNEAQLEKSRLLSDRFSAERPKGSFSTLEIQRTEQGDSAMYLCASSLNSVNEQFFGPGTRLTVL.

The gene calls are TRBV4-2 and TRBJ1-1; maybe TRBD1 (5 bases). This CDR3 is built from 14 residues. Looked up from germline, CDR1 is LGHNA and CDR2 is YNFKEQ. V lost 2 bases to trimming and J lost 1 base, with 8 bases between them. This CDR3 reads CASSQRTQNTEAFF. For the CDR3, the DNA is TGTGCCAGCAGCCAACGGACACAGAACACTGAAGCTTTCTTT.

This clonotype came up a few times. The chain has TRBV24-1 and TRBJ2-3; D unresolved. V shed 4 bases and J shed 1 base, with 14 bases lying between them. This CDR3 comprises 16 residues. From germline, CDR1 is KGHDR and CDR2 SFDVKD. As DNA, the CDR3 is TGTGCCACCAGTGACCCCAGGCGTGGCGGCACAGATACGCAGTATTTT. It translates to CATSDPRRGGTDTQYF.

This clonotype has a handful of counts. The chain carries TRBV5-5 and TRBJ2-1; no reliable D call. Looked up from germline, CDR1 is SGHKS and CDR2 is YYEKEE (reference sequence). V was cut by 4 bases and J by 6 bases, with 20 bases left in between. The length of the CDR3 is 16 residues. The CDR3: CASSPGVGGVGNEQFF. DNA for the CDR3: TGTGCCAGCAGCCCCGGAGTGGGTGGGGTTGGCAATGAGCAGTTCTTC.

This clonotype has more than one count but fewer than ten. The J gene is TRBJ2-3, the V gene TRBV20-1, with D tentatively TRBD2 (6 bases). The CDR3 has 15 amino acids. V lost 1 base and J 2 bases, leaving 13 bases between the germline ends. CDR1 and CDR2 from the germline V gene are DFQATT and SNEGSKA (reference sequence). The CDR3 DNA is TGCAGTGCTAGAGTGGGGACTGAAATCACAGATACGCAGTATTTT. This translates into CSARVGTEITDTQYF.

The chain couples TRBV7-2 to TRBJ1-2, with D possibly TRBD1 on 5 matching bases. The CDR3 has 12 amino acids. From germline, CDR1 is SGHTA and CDR2 FQGNSA. Trimming removed 1 base from V and 8 bases from J, with 8 bases in between. CDR3 in amino acids: CASSLEKGGYTF. The DNA for the CDR3 is TGTGCCAGCAGCTTAGAAAAGGGGGGCTACACCTTC.

This clonotype has a count of ten or more. The chain recombines TRBV5-6 with TRBJ2-1; weak D call: TRBD2 (6 bases). The germline V gene encodes CDR1 SGHDT and CDR2 YYEEEE. CDR3 length: 12 residues. V was pared by 3 bases and J by 6 bases, with 7 bases between. The CDR3: CASSYGGNEQFF. For the CDR3, the DNA is TGTGCCAGCAGCTACGGGGGCAATGAGCAGTTCTTC.

This clonotype was seen a handful of times. The CDR3 sequence: CASSLRDLDNSPLHF. The DNA of the CDR3 is TGTGCCAGCAGCCTCCGGGACCTTGATAATTCACCCCTCCACTTT. V usage is TRBV4-2 and J usage is TRBJ1-6; D perhaps matches TRBD1 (5 bases). Germline-derived CDR1 and CDR2 are LGHNA and YNFKEQ. V was cut by 4 bases and J by 5 bases, with 12 bases left in between. The length of the CDR3 is 15 residues.

The chain joins TRBV19 to TRBJ2-7; D might be TRBD2 (6 bases). The CDR3 is 13 residues long. Deletions cut 5 bases from V and 2 bases from J, with 10 bases between. Germline lookup yields CDR1 LNHDA and CDR2 SQIVND (reference sequence). CDR3 coding DNA: TGTGCCAGTAGTCGGGGGATTACCTACGAGCAGTACTTC. It is translated as CASSRGITYEQYF.

This clonotype occurred a few times. The V gene is TRBV7-8, the J gene TRBJ2-1, with D possibly being TRBD2 (6 bases). Trimming took off 2 bases at V and 5 bases at J, with 16 bases between the two ends. In germline, CDR1 is SGHVS, CDR2 FQNEAQ. The CDR3 is 16 residues long. The CDR3 nucleotides read TGTGCCAGCAGCTTAAGCTGGGCGGGGTGGGACAATGAGCAGTTCTTC. Translated, it gives CASSLSWAGWDNEQFF.

In DNA, the CDR3 is TGTGCCAGCAGCTCTCCGTTTCCCTACGAGCAGTACTTC. Its protein product is CASSSPFPYEQYF. The J gene is TRBJ2-7, the V gene TRBV14; D unclear. Germline CDR1 SGHDN, CDR2 FVKESK. The CDR3 length is 13 residues. Trimming took off 5 bases at V and 2 bases at J, with 10 bases between the two ends.

This clonotype was seen only a few times. V usage is TRBV20-1 and J usage is TRBJ1-1, with TRBD1 as a possible D gene (5 bases). The V end was cut by 6 bases, the J end by 2 bases, with 10 bases between. The length of the CDR3 is 12 residues. The germline CDR1 and CDR2 sequences are DFQATT and SNEGSKA (reference sequence). The CDR3 DNA follows: TGCAGTGCGATGGGGCCCAACACTGAAGCTTTCTTT. As protein: CSAMGPNTEAFF.

V is TRBV12-2 and J is TRBJ2-7. TRBV12-2 is annotated as a pseudogene. This CDR3 contains 15 residues. In nucleotides, the CDR3 is TGTGCAAGTCGCTTAGCGAAGGGGAACTCCTACGAGCAGTACTTC. It is translated as CASRLAKGNSYEQYF.